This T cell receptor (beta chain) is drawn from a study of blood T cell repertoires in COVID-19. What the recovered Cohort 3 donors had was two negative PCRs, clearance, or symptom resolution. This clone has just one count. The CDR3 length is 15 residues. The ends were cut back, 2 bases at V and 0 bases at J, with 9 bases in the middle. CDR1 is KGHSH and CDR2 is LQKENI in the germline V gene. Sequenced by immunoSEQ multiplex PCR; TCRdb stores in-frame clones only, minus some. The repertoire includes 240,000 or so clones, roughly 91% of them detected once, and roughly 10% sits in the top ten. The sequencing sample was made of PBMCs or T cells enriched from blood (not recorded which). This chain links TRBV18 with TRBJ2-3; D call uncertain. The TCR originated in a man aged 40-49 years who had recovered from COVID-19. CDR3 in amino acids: CASSPATSSTDTQYF. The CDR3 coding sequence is TGTGCCAGCTCACCAGCTACCTCTAGCACAGATACGCAGTATTTT.